This T cell receptor beta chain was captured in a study of PD-L1 blockade in urothelial cancer. Turning to the study itself: Atezolizumab (1,200 mg intravenously every 3 weeks) began around 2014 for patients. Most patients, twenty-five of 29, were males with bladder-origin cancer. Analysis of blood occurred 3 weeks (second dose) and 6 weeks after treatment start. There were a median of about 140,000 T cells in blood samples.

Here immunoSEQ multiplex PCR was the method, and the copy in TCRdb shows in-frame clones only, minus some. The sample yields 35,000 or so clones, approximately 80% seen once. Sample time point: peripheral blood 6 weeks after treatment start. This CDR3 is 14 amino acids long. Per germline, CDR1 PRHDT and CDR2 FYEKMQ (reference sequence). V lost 5 bases, J lost 1 base, and 10 bases lay in between. Sequencing used PBMCs, obtained around atezolizumab (anti-PD-L1) treatment. This receptor was obtained from a man in his forties or fifties with urothelial cancer. The rearrangement links TRBV13 to TRBJ2-3, with D perhaps TRBD1 (5 bases). CDR3 sequence: CASSHWGRTDTQYF. CDR3 sequence (DNA): TGTGCCAGCAGCCACTGGGGCCGCACAGATACGCAGTATTTT.